The entry that follows covers one T cell receptor (beta chain) sequence. Antigen: not known. Using immunoSEQ multiplex PCR, the repertoire was profiled, and TCRdb retains in-frame clones only, with some absent. This table holds 80,000 or so clones, approximately 89% found once. This sample was included in a study of OX40 agonist ivuxolimab in advanced cancers. The CDR3 has 13 residues. V lost 3 bases to trimming and J lost 10 bases; unmatched junction nucleotides: 4. Germline lookup yields CDR1 SGHVS and CDR2 FQNEAQ. Study-wide results and caveats: Antigen specificity of clonally expanded peripheral T cells was not established.

This chain joins TRBV7-8 and TRBJ2-1, with 9 nucleotides matching TRBD2. Sequencing used CD4+ or CD8+ T cells sorted from blood, obtained in a trial of the OX40 agonist ivuxolimab. This TCR came from an adult with an advanced solid tumor such as melanoma, head and neck, liver or kidney cancer. The CDR3 DNA is TGTGCCAGCAGCTTCCCGGGACTAGCCGAGCAGTTCTTC. Translation gives CASSFPGLAEQFF.